Sequencing of this T cell receptor beta chain was carried out in a study of CD8 T cells in Susac syndrome. RNA, at about 0.45 to 1 ug, was reverse transcribed with random hexamers. TCRdb re-called the immunoSEQ multiplex PCR reads with MiXCR, one entry per CDR3 protein. The sample gives some 120,000 distinct CDR3 sequences, 94% of which show up once; approximately 0.12% is in the top ten. With 0 bases removed from V and 4 bases from J, the gap between germline ends came to 5 bases. Germline CDR1 reads SSHAT; CDR2 reads FNYEAQ (reference sequence). The CDR3 has 13 residues. The clonotype originates from a human donor with multiple sclerosis. V gene TRBV7-7 combines with J gene TRBJ2-3; D gene unclear. The sequenced sample consisted of CD4+ T cells from PBMCs. For the CDR3, the DNA is TGTGCCAGCAGCTTAGCCGAGGCAGATACGCAGTATTTT. Residues: CASSLAEADTQYF.